Listed below are T cell receptor beta chains from one sample, sequenced in a study of regulatory T cells in long-lasting Graves disease. TCRdb recomputed calls from the multiplex PCR reads with MiXCR, one row per CDR3 protein. The data contain 400,000 to 450,000 distinct CDR3 sequences, over 15% of them singletons. These data were likewise used in another study, on T cells in Graves' hyperthyroidism and ophthalmopathy.

Sequences were derived from peripheral blood mononuclear cells (PBMCs), sampled at new diagnosis, from a patient treated with antithyroid drugs. All receptors come from a woman in her 30s with Graves disease. The CDR3 runs from the conserved cysteine through the conserved F or W. D genes are given only for firm matches. Some rows have no size entry. The others give once, few or many, or a class for an expanded clone.

V gene	J gene	clone size	D gene	CDR3 protein	CDR3 DNA
TRBV28	TRBJ1-2	many	-	CASSLSGPGTFF	TGTGCCAGCAGTTTATCCGGGCCCGGGACGTTCTTC
TRBV29-1	TRBJ2-3	-	-	CSVGTRLIDTQYF	TGCAGCGTTGGGACAAGACTCATAGATACGCAGTATTTT
TRBV28	TRBJ1-5	many	-	CATLDQWSNQPQHF	TGTGCCACCCTGGACCAATGGAGCAATCAGCCCCAGCATTTT
TRBV7-2	TRBJ2-3	many	TRBD2	CASSLDPSGISDTQYF	TGTGCCAGCAGCTTAGATCCTAGCGGGATATCAGATACGCAGTATTTT
TRBV6-1	TRBJ2-6	few	TRBD1	CASSLTGAFSSGANVLTF	TGTGCCAGCAGCCTGACAGGGGCCTTTTCCTCTGGGGCCAACGTCCTGACTTTC
TRBV29-1	TRBJ1-5	-	-	CSVASAGGQPQHF	TGCAGCGTTGCTTCAGCAGGAGGTCAGCCCCAGCATTTT
TRBV30	TRBJ2-2	many	-	CAWSKAGWNTGELFF	TGTGCCTGGAGTAAGGCAGGTTGGAACACCGGGGAGCTGTTTTTT
TRBV5-1	TRBJ2-1	few	-	CASSPTTRGSREQFF	TGCGCCAGCAGCCCGACGACAAGGGGTAGCCGTGAGCAGTTCTTC
TRBV20-1	TRBJ2-1	-	TRBD1	CSARHPGQGYNEQFF	TGCAGTGCCCGACATCCGGGACAGGGATACAATGAGCAGTTCTTC
TRBV20-1	TRBJ1-1	many	TRBD1	CRTFGQVITEAFF	TGCAGAACGTTTGGACAGGTGATCACTGAAGCTTTCTTT
TRBV7-2	TRBJ2-3	many	TRBD2	CASSLGSSGSPATDTQYF	TGTGCCAGCAGCTTAGGGTCTAGCGGGAGCCCGGCGACAGATACGCAGTATTTT
TRBV3-1	TRBJ2-1	many	-	CASSPTTKNEQFF	TGTGCCAGCAGCCCCACCACGAAGAATGAGCAGTTCTTC
TRBV7-3	TRBJ2-7	many	TRBD2	CASSSALLAGVPYEQYF	TGTGCCAGCAGCTCAGCCCTTCTAGCGGGAGTTCCATACGAGCAGTACTTC
TRBV4-1	TRBJ1-1	few	-	CASSQLSGSTEAFF	TGCGCCAGCAGCCAACTGAGTGGTTCCACTGAAGCTTTCTTT
TRBV4-1	TRBJ2-7	few	TRBD1	CASSRGGRIFEQYF	TGCGCCAGCAGCCGAGGGGGCCGTATTTTCGAGCAGTACTTC
TRBV7-2	TRBJ1-5	many	-	CASSQGAYQPQHF	TGTGCCAGCAGCCAAGGGGCCTATCAGCCCCAGCATTTT
TRBV29-1	TRBJ2-3	many	-	CSVDVNSPEKGGPDTQYF	TGCAGCGTTGACGTGAATAGCCCCGAAAAAGGTGGGCCAGATACGCAGTATTTT
TRBV29-1	TRBJ1-1	-	TRBD1	CSVRTGETEAFF	TGCAGCGTTCGGACAGGGGAAACTGAAGCTTTCTTT
TRBV5-1	TRBJ1-1	few	-	CASSPNSRNTEAFF	TGCGCCAGCAGCCCGAATAGCAGGAACACTGAAGCTTTCTTT
TRBV18	TRBJ2-7	many	TRBD2	CASSPGTSGRPYEQYF	TGTGCCAGCTCGCCCGGGACTAGCGGGAGACCCTACGAGCAGTACTTC
TRBV7-9	TRBJ2-5	many	-	CASSTKGLPRGQTQYF	TGTGCCAGCAGCACCAAGGGACTCCCGAGGGGACAGACCCAGTACTTC
TRBV30	TRBJ2-7	-	-	CAWSVHQVLACEQYF	TGTGCCTGGAGTGTACATCAGGTCCTAGCTTGCGAGCAGTACTTC
TRBV10-2	TRBJ2-7	many	TRBD2	CASSRSGLAYEQYF	TGCGCCAGCAGTCGTTCTGGACTAGCCTACGAGCAGTACTTC
TRBV11-2	TRBJ2-2	-	TRBD1	CASSLATGALNTGELFF	TGTGCCAGCAGCTTAGCCACAGGGGCGCTGAACACCGGGGAGCTGTTTTTT
TRBV28	TRBJ1-1	-	-	CASSALLNTEAFF	TGTGCCAGCAGCGCACTCCTGAACACTGAAGCTTTCTTT
TRBV7-2	TRBJ2-7	many	TRBD2	CASSLADGLAGALSFYEQYF	TGTGCCAGCAGCTTAGCGGATGGGCTAGCGGGAGCTCTATCCTTCTACGAGCAGTACTTC
TRBV4-3	TRBJ1-5	-	-	CASSQERIDQPQHF	TGCGCCAGCAGCCAAGAGAGGATCGACCAGCCCCAGCATTTT
TRBV3-1	TRBJ2-7	many	-	CASSQDTSRVYF	TGTGCCAGCAGCCAAGACACAAGCAGAGTATACTTC
TRBV12-3/TRBV12-4	TRBJ1-6	many	-	CASSFQRGVDSPLHF	TGTGCCAGCAGTTTTCAGAGGGGGGTGGATTCACCCCTCCACTTT